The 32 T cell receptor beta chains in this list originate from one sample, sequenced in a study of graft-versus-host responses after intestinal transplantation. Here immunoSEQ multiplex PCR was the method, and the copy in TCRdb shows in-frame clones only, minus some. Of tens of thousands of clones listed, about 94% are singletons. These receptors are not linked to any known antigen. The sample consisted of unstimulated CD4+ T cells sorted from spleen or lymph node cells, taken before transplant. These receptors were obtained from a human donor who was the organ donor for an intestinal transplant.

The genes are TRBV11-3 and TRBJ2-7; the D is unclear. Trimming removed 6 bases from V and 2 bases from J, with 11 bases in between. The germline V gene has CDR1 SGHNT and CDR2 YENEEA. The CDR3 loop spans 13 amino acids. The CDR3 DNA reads TGTGCCAGCAGTCAGTACGAGACCTACGAGCAGTACTTC. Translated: CASSQYETYEQYF. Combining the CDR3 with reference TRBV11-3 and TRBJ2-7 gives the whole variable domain EAGVVQSPRYKIIEKKQPVAFWCNPISGHNTLYWYLQNLGQGPELLIRYENEEAVDDSQLPKDRFSAERLKGVDSTLKIQPAELGDSAVYLCASSQYETYEQYFGPGTRLTVT.

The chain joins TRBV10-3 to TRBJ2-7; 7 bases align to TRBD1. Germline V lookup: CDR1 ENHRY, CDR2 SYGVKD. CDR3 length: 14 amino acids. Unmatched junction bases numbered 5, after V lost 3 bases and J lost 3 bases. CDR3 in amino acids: CAISDGTADYEQYF. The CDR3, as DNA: TGTGCCATCAGTGATGGGACAGCCGACTACGAGCAGTACTTC.

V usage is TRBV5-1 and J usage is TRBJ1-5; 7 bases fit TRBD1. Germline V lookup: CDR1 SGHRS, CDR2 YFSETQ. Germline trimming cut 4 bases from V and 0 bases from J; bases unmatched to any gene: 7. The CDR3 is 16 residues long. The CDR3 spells CASSQGDISSNQPQHF. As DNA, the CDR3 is TGCGCCAGCAGCCAGGGGGACATCTCTAGCAATCAGCCCCAGCATTTT. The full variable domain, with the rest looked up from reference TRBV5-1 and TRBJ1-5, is KAGVTQTPRYLIKTRGQQVTLSCSPISGHRSVSWYQQTPGQGLQFLFEYFSETQRNKGNFPGRFSGRQFSNSRSEMNVSTLELGDSALYLCASSQGDISSNQPQHFGDGTRLSIL.

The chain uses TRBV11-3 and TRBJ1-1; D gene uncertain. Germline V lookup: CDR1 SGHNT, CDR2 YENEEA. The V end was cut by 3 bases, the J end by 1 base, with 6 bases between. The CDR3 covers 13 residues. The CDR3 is CASSFSGNTEAFF. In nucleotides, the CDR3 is TGTGCCAGCAGCTTCTCCGGGAACACTGAAGCTTTCTTT.

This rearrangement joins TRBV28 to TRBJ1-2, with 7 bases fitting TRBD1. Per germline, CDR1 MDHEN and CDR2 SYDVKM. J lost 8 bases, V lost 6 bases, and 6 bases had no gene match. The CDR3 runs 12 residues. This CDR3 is CASSDRVRGYTF. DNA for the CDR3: TGTGCCAGCAGCGACAGGGTGCGGGGCTACACCTTC.

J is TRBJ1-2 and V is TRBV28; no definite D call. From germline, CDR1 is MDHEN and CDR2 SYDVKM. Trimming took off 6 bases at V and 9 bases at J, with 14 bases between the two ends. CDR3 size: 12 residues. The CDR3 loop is CASSIPGRSYTF. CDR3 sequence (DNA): TGTGCCAGCAGCATTCCCGGCAGAAGCTACACCTTC.

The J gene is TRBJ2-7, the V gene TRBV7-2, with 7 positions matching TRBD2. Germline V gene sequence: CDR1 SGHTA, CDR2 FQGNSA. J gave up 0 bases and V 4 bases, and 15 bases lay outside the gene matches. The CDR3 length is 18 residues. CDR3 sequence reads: CASSSGQGGGPNSYEQYF. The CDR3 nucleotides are TGTGCCAGCAGCTCGGGGCAGGGCGGGGGACCTAACTCCTACGAGCAGTACTTC.

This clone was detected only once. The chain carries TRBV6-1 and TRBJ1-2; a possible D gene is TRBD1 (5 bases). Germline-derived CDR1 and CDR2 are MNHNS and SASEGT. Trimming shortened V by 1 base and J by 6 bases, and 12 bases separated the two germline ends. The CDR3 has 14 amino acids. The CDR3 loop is CASSEGGGANGYTF. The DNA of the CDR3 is TGTGCCAGCAGTGAAGGGGGAGGGGCCAATGGCTACACCTTC.

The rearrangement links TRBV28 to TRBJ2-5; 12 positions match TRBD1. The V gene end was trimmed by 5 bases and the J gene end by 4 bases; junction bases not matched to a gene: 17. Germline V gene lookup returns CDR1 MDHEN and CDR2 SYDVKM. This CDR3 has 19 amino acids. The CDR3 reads CASSQLYLRDRGRGETQYF. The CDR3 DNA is TGTGCCAGCAGTCAACTGTACCTCCGGGACAGGGGGCGGGGAGAGACCCAGTACTTC.

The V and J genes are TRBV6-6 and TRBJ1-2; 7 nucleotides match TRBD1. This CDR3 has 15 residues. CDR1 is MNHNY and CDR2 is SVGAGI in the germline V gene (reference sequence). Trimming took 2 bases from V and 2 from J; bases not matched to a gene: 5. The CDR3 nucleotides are TGTGCCAGCAGTTACGATGGCAGGGGGAACTATGGCTACACCTTC. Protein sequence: CASSYDGRGNYGYTF.

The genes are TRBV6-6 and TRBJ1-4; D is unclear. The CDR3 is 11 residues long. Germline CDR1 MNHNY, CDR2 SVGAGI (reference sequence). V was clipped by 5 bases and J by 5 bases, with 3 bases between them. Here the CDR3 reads CASSGNEKLFF. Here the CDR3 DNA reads TGTGCCAGCAGTGGCAATGAAAAACTGTTTTTT.

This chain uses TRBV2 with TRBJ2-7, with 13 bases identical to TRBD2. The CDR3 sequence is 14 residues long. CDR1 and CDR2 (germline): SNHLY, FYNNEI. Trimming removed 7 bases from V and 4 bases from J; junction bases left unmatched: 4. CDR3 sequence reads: CASNRLAGGYEQYF. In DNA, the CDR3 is TGTGCCAGCAACAGACTAGCGGGGGGTTACGAGCAGTACTTC.

As DNA, the CDR3 is TGCGCCAGCTTGAGTCGGGACAGCACAGATACGCAGTATTTT. Translation gives CASLSRDSTDTQYF. V is TRBV5-1 and J is TRBJ2-3, with D perhaps given as TRBD1 or TRBD2 (5 bases each). The CDR3 runs 14 residues. The V and J ends lost 7 bases and 0 bases respectively, with 12 bases between them. Germline V gene data show CDR1 as SGHRS and CDR2 as YFSETQ.

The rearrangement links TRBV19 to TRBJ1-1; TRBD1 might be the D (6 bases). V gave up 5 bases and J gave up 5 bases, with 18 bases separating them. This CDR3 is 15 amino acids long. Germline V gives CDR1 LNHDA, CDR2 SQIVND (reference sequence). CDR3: CASSSRTGTRTEAFF. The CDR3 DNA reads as TGTGCCAGTAGTTCAAGAACAGGGACGCGTACTGAAGCTTTCTTT.

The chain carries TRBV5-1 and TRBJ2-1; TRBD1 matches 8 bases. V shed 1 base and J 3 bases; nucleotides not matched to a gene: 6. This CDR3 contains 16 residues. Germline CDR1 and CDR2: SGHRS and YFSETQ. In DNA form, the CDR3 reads TGCGCCAGCAGCTTGAGGACAGGGCCTAGCTACAATGAGCAGTTCTTC. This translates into CASSLRTGPSYNEQFF.

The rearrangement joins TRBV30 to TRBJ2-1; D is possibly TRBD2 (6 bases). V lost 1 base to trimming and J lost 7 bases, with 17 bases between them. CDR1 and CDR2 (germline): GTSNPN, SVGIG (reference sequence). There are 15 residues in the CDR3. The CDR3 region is CAWSALGGPSNEQFF. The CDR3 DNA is TGTGCCTGGAGTGCCTTGGGGGGTCCCTCAAATGAGCAGTTCTTC. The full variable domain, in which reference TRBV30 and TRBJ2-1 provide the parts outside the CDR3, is SQTIHQWPATLVQPVGSPLSLECTVEGTSNPNLYWYRQAAGRGLQLLFYSVGIGQISSEVPQNLSASRPQDRQFILSSKKLLLSDSGFYLCAWSALGGPSNEQFFGPGTRLTVL.

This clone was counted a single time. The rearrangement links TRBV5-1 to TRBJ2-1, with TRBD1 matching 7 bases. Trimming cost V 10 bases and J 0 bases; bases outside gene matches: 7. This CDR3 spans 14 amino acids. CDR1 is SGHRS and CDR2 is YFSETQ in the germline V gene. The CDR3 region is CACSDRSSYNEQFF. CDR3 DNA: TGCGCCTGTTCGGACAGGAGCTCCTACAATGAGCAGTTCTTC.

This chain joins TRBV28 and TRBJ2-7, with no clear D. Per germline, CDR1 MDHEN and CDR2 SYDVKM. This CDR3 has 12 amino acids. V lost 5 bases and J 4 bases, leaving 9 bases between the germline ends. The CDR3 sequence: CASSGGRYEQYF. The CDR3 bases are TGTGCCAGCAGTGGTGGCAGATACGAGCAGTACTTC.

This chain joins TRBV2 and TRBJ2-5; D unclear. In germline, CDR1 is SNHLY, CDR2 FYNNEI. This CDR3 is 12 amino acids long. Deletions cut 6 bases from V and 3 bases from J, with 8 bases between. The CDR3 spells CASSNLEETQYF. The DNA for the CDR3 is TGTGCCAGCAGCAACCTGGAAGAGACCCAGTACTTC.

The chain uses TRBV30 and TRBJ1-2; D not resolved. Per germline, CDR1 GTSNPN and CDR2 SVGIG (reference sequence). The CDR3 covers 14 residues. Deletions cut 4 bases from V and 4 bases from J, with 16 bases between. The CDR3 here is CAWTGLTSTYGYTF. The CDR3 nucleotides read TGTGCCTGGACGGGTCTAACTTCCACCTATGGCTACACCTTC. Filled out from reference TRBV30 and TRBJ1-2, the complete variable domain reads SQTIHQWPATLVQPVGSPLSLECTVEGTSNPNLYWYRQAAGRGLQLLFYSVGIGQISSEVPQNLSASRPQDRQFILSSKKLLLSDSGFYLCAWTGLTSTYGYTFGSGTRLTVV.

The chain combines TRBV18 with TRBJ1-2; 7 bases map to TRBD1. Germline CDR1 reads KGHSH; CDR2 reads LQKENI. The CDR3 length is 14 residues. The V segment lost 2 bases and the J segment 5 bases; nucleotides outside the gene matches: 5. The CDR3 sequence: CASSPKPGGYGYTF. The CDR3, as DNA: TGTGCCAGCTCACCAAAACCAGGGGGATATGGCTACACCTTC.

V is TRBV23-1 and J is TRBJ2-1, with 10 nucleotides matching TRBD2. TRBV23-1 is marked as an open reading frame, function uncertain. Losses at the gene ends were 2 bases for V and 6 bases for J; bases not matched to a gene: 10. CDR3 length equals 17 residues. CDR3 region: CASSQPHSGGASNEQFF. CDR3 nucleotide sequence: TGCGCCAGCAGTCAACCTCACAGCGGGGGGGCGAGCAATGAGCAGTTCTTC.

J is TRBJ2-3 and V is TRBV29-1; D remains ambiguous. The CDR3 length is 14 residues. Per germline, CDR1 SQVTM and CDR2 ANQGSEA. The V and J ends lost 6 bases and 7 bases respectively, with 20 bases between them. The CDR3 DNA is TGCAGCGTCAAGGACGCACGGATATGGTATACGCAGTATTTT. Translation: CSVKDARIWYTQYF.

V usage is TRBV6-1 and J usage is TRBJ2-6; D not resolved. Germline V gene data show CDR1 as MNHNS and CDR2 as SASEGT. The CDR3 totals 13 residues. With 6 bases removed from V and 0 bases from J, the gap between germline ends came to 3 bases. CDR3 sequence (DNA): TGTGCCAGCAGCGTCTCTGGGGCCAACGTCCTGACTTTC. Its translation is CASSVSGANVLTF.

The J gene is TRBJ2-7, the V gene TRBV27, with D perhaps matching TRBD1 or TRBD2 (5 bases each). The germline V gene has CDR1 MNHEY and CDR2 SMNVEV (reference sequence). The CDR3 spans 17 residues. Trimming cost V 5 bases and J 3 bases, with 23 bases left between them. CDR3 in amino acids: CASSQRGRGPNFYEQYF. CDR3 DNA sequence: TGTGCCAGCAGTCAGAGAGGACGGGGCCCCAACTTCTACGAGCAGTACTTC.

CDR3 protein: CASSQGNQPQHF. Here the CDR3 DNA reads TGTGCCAGCAGCCAAGGGAATCAGCCCCAGCATTTT. V is TRBV4-2 and J is TRBJ1-5, with D unresolved. The V gene lost 1 base and the J gene lost 4 bases, with 2 bases spanning the gap. Per germline, CDR1 LGHNA and CDR2 YNFKEQ. This CDR3 comprises 12 residues.

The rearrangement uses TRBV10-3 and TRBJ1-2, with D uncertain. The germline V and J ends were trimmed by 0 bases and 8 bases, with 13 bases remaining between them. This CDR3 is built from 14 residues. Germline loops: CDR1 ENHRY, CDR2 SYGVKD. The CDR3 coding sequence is TGTGCCATCAGTGAGTCGACCGCGTCTAAAGGCTACACCTTC. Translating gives CAISESTASKGYTF.

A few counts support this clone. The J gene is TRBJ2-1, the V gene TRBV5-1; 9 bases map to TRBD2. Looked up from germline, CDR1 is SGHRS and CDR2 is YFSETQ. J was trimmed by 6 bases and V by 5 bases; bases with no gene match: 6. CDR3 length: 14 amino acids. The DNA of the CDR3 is TGCGCCAGCAGTTGGCGGGGGGGAGGCAATGAGCAGTTCTTC. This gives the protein CASSWRGGGNEQFF.

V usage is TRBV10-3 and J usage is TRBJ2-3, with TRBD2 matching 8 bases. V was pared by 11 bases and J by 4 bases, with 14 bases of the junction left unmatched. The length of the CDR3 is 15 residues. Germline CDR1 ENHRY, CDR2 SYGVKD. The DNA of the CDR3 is TGTGCCTCACGGAGGGCGGGGGGCCGTTCAGATACGCAGTATTTT. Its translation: CASRRAGGRSDTQYF.

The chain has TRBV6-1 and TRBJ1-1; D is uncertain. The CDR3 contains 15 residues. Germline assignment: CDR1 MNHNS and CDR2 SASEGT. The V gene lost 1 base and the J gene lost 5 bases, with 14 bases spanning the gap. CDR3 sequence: CASSEEVFLGTEAFF. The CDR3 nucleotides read TGTGCCAGCAGTGAAGAAGTCTTTTTGGGGACTGAAGCTTTCTTT.

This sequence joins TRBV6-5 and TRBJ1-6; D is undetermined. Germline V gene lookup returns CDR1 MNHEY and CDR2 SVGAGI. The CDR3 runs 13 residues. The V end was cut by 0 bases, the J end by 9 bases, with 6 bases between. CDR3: CASSYSMGSPLHF. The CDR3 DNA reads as TGTGCCAGCAGTTACTCGATGGGTTCACCCCTCCACTTT.

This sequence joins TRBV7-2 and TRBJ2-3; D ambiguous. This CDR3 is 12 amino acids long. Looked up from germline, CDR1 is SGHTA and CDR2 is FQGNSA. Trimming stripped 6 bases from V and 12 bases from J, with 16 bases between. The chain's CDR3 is CASRSNPFSQYF. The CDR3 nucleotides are TGTGCCAGCAGATCTAACCCGTTCTCCCAGTATTTT.